This T cell receptor beta chain was sequenced in a study of blood T cell repertoires in COVID-19. There are 14 residues in the CDR3. Germline CDR1 is MNHEY and CDR2 is SVGAGI. The ends lost 7 bases at V and 4 bases at J; junction bases unmatched: 9. The data were produced by immunoSEQ multiplex PCR, yet TCRdb's version contains in-frame clones alone and is incomplete. This table has around 250,000 clones, 80% to 90% appearing once. The sequenced sample consisted of PBMCs or T cells enriched from blood (not recorded which). This clonotype was obtained from a woman in her forties or fifties who had recovered from COVID-19. V and J are TRBV6-5 and TRBJ1-1; 7 nucleotides align to TRBD1. CDR3 sequence: CASNRGYRGTEAFF. In DNA, the CDR3 is TGTGCCAGCAACAGGGGTTATCGGGGCACTGAAGCTTTCTTT.